The 10 T cell receptor beta chains reported below all come from one sample, sequenced in a study of cytomegalovirus exposure and HLA in healthy donors. PCR used 60 Vbeta primers and 13 Jbeta primers. Repertoires were generated with immunoSEQ multiplex PCR, while TCRdb's copy carries only in-frame clones and drops some. The sample holds under 150,000 clones, about four fifths seen once. Sequencing was performed on PBMCs. The receptors here all came from a male donor in good health and CMV-seronegative.

The V call is TRBV29-1, the J call TRBJ2-3, with 9 bases identical to TRBD2. CDR1 and CDR2 from the germline V gene are SQVTM and ANQGSEA. The CDR3 spans 15 residues. J gave up 0 bases and V 6 bases, and 7 bases lay outside the gene matches. CDR3 residues: CSVAGLARSTDTQYF. CDR3 coding DNA: TGCAGCGTCGCTGGACTAGCGAGAAGCACAGATACGCAGTATTTT.

V is TRBV11-3 and J is TRBJ2-5, with 9 bases matching TRBD2. CDR3 length equals 15 residues. J lost 5 bases, V lost 1 base, and 5 bases had no gene match. CDR1 is SGHNT and CDR2 is YENEEA in the germline V gene. Here the CDR3 reads CASSLAGLAGETQYF. The DNA for the CDR3 is TGTGCCAGCAGCTTAGCAGGGCTAGCGGGGGAGACCCAGTACTTC.

The V and J genes are TRBV7-9 and TRBJ1-5; TRBD1 agrees at 7 bases. This CDR3 comprises 14 residues. Germline trimming cut 5 bases from V and 5 bases from J; bases unmatched to any gene: 6. In germline, CDR1 is SEHNR, CDR2 FQNEAQ (reference sequence). CDR3 sequence (DNA): TGTGCCAGCAGCGTAACCACAGGGGATCAGCCCCAGCATTTT. It yields the protein CASSVTTGDQPQHF.

J is TRBJ1-2 and V is TRBV5-1; TRBD1 might be the D (5 bases). The germline gives CDR1 SGHRS, CDR2 YFSETQ. Trimming took off 6 bases at V and 5 bases at J, with 23 bases between the two ends. The CDR3 contains 16 residues. CDR3 sequence: CASTRGGITGGYGYTF. CDR3 DNA sequence: TGCGCCAGCACCCGGGGGGGTATCACTGGGGGATATGGCTACACCTTC.

The gene calls are TRBV25-1 and TRBJ2-7; D gene uncertain. The V end lost 1 base, the J end lost 3 bases, and 7 bases lay between the germline ends. The germline gives CDR1 MGHDK, CDR2 SYGVNS. The CDR3 runs to 13 residues. CDR3 in DNA: TGTGCCAGCAGTGAATTAACGCGCTACGAGCAGTACTTC. Translated: CASSELTRYEQYF.

This chain joins TRBV19 and TRBJ2-2; D gene ambiguous. Looked up from germline, CDR1 is LNHDA and CDR2 is SQIVND (reference sequence). The CDR3 consists of 12 residues. Between the trimmed V and J ends, which lost 4 bases and 2 bases, there was a span of 2 bases. CDR3 DNA sequence: TGTGCCAGTAGTACAAACACCGGGGAGCTGTTTTTT. This codes for CASSTNTGELFF.

V and J are TRBV7-2 and TRBJ2-1; TRBD2 agrees at 15 bases. This CDR3 region has 16 residues. Germline trimming cut 6 bases from V and 4 bases from J; bases unmatched to any gene: 4. From germline, CDR1 is SGHTA and CDR2 FQGNSA. The CDR3 DNA reads as TGTGCCAGCAGAAGTGGACTAGCGGGGGGGTACAATGAGCAGTTCTTC. As protein: CASRSGLAGGYNEQFF.

The V gene is TRBV27, the J gene TRBJ1-1; no firm D call. V was trimmed by 7 bases and J by 2 bases, leaving 14 bases between them. This CDR3 comprises 14 residues. Germline V CDR1 and CDR2: MNHEY, SMNVEV (reference sequence). For the CDR3, the DNA is TGTGCCAGCACGTCGCGACTCCTTAACACTGAAGCTTTCTTT. Its protein product is CASTSRLLNTEAFF.

The gene calls are TRBV5-1 and TRBJ1-4, with no clear D. Per germline, CDR1 SGHRS and CDR2 YFSETQ. CDR3 length: 15 amino acids. Trimming left V 4 bases short and J 0 bases short, with 10 bases between. For the CDR3, the DNA is TGCGCCAGCAGCCTTAACAGTGCAACTAATGAAAAACTGTTTTTT. Translated, it gives CASSLNSATNEKLFF.

V is TRBV30 and J is TRBJ1-1, with D possibly being TRBD1 (6 bases). The germline V gene encodes CDR1 GTSNPN and CDR2 SVGIG (reference sequence). Between the trimmed V and J ends, which lost 0 bases and 7 bases, there was a span of 12 bases. The CDR3 sequence is 13 residues long. CDR3 sequence reads: CAWSVDTGIEAFF. The CDR3 nucleotides read TGTGCCTGGAGTGTGGACACAGGGATTGAAGCTTTCTTT.